Here is one T cell receptor (beta chain) with its context. One entry per CDR3 protein results from TCRdb running MiXCR on the 5' RACE reads. The repertoire holds 300,000 to 400,000 distinct CDR3 sequences, with 11% as singletons. These data belong to a study of CD8 T cells in ankylosing spondylitis. Trimming left V 5 bases short and J 4 bases short, with 15 bases between. From germline, CDR1 is MNHNS and CDR2 SASEGT. CDR3 size: 15 residues. This chain links TRBV6-1 with TRBJ1-5; D gene ambiguous. Sequenced material: blood, either unsorted or a sorted T cell fraction (not recorded which). The clonotype comes from a female donor with ankylosing spondylitis or in good health (not recorded which). Here the CDR3 reads CASSSYRAPNQPQHF. DNA of the CDR3: TGTGCCAGCAGTAGCTACCGGGCCCCGAATCAGCCCCAGCATTTT.